This TCR beta chain appears in the sequencing data of a study of T cell responses to AZD1222 COVID-19 vaccine. Generated by immunoSEQ multiplex PCR, the TCRdb table keeps only in-frame clones and is missing some. The sample lists about 120,000 clones; about 85% were seen once. Findings and limits, study-wide: Only after the peak T cell response were repertoires sampled. Baseline seropositivity characterized only a handful of AZD1222 recipients.

Note on this clone: Its antigen is not known.

CDR3 length: 15 residues. Germline V lookup: CDR1 SGDLS, CDR2 YYNGEE. The ends were cut back, 4 bases at V and 2 bases at J, with 10 bases in the middle. V and J are TRBV9 and TRBJ2-6; D is unclear. The clonotype was recovered from an adult who received the AZD1222 COVID-19 vaccine. Here the sequenced sample was peripheral blood, taken 28 days after the second AZD1222 dose. In nucleotides, the CDR3 is TGTGCCAGCAGCTCCGGTGTCACTGGGGCCAACGTCCTGACTTTC. Translation: CASSSGVTGANVLTF.